The text below deals with one T cell receptor (beta chain). Clones were sequenced by immunoSEQ multiplex PCR, and TCRdb holds only the in-frame ones, with some missing. The sample records 15,000 or so clones, 65% to 85% being singletons. Trimming pared 1 base from V and 2 bases from J, leaving 8 bases between. Per the germline V gene, CDR1 is SEHNR and CDR2 is FQNEAQ (reference sequence). This CDR3 comprises 15 residues. The data stem from a study of T cells in tumors after PD-1 blockade. Study at large: Peripheral blood samples averaged 36,536 unique clonotypes and over 95,000 templates.

The sequences come from PBMCs, collected after anti-PD-1 treatment. The V gene is TRBV7-9, the J gene TRBJ2-2; D is undetermined. The receptor comes from a human donor with basal cell carcinoma. CDR3: CASSLVAANTGELFF. DNA for the CDR3: TGTGCCAGCAGCTTAGTCGCGGCCAACACCGGGGAGCTGTTTTTT.